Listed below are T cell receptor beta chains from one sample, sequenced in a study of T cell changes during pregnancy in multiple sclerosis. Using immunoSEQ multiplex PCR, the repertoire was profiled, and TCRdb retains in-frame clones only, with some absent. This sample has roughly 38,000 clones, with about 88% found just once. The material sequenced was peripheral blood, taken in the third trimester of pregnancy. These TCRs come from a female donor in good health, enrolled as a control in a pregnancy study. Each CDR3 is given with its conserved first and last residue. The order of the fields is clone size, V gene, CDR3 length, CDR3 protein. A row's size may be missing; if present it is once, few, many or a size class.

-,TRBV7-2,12,CASSFSGTRMYF
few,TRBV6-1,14,CASRSGTGGNTIYF
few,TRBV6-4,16,CASSESGGQFTDTQYF
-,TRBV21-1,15,CASSKRPGQGWGYTF
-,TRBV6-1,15,CASSEGAGVNTEAFF
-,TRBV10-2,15,CASSALGGRSAEAFF
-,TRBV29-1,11,CSVEAGRGTLF
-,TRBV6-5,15,CASRKLNRGGNEQFF
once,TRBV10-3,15,CAISDRQGEFGGYTF
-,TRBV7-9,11,CASSLGQGYTF
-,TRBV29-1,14,CSGKDRGSTDTQYF
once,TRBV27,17,CASSFDTSGPLGGEQFF
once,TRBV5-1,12,CASTGNSLEAFF
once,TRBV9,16,CASSPRGGTSTDTQYF
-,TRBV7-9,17,CASSSPASSITQYEQYF